Listed here are 16 T cell receptor beta chains from one sample, sequenced in a study of blood T cell repertoires in COVID-19. This table comes from immunoSEQ multiplex PCR, and its TCRdb copy is limited to in-frame clones, with some not included. The sample carries more than 45,000 clones, about nine tenths recorded once. Source material: peripheral blood. All receptors come from an elderly man with acute or convalescent COVID-19.

V and J are TRBV9 and TRBJ2-5, with 7 bases that match TRBD2. Unmatched junction bases numbered 10, after V lost 4 bases and J lost 1 base. This CDR3 has 16 amino acids. Germline V gives CDR1 SGDLS, CDR2 YYNGEE. The CDR3 loop is CASSITGTIPQETQYF. The DNA for the CDR3 is TGTGCCAGCAGCATAACCGGGACTATCCCCCAAGAGACCCAGTACTTC.

This clone was detected only once. This chain uses TRBV4-3 with TRBJ1-5, with D possibly TRBD1 on 6 matching bases. Germline V gene sequence: CDR1 LGHNA, CDR2 YSLEER. V lost 3 bases to trimming and J lost 0 bases, with 9 bases between them. The CDR3 sequence is 15 residues long. The CDR3 is CASSQGHLSNQPQHF. CDR3 DNA sequence: TGCGCCAGCAGCCAGGGACACCTTAGCAATCAGCCCCAGCATTTT.

This chain joins TRBV2 and TRBJ1-4; D perhaps matches TRBD1 (5 bases). There are 14 residues in the CDR3. V lost 3 bases and J lost 8, with 13 bases in between. The germline V gene has CDR1 SNHLY and CDR2 FYNNEI. The CDR3 nucleotides read TGTGCCAGCAGTGACAGTAGTGCAGGGGAAAAACTGTTTTTT. The encoded protein is CASSDSSAGEKLFF. Supplemented by reference TRBV2 and TRBJ1-4, the full variable domain reads EPEVTQTPSHQVTQMGQEVILRCVPISNHLYFYWYRQILGQKVEFLVSFYNNEISEKSEIFDDQFSVERPDGSNFTLKIRSTKLEDSAMYFCASSDSSAGEKLFFGSGTQLSVL.

CDR3 loop: CASSLATGANYGYTF. CDR3 sequence (DNA): TGTGCCAGCAGCTTAGCGACAGGTGCTAACTATGGCTACACCTTC. The chain carries TRBV7-2 and TRBJ1-2; D might be TRBD1 (6 bases). Germline CDR1 and CDR2: SGHTA and FQGNSA. Trimming left V 0 bases short and J 0 bases short, with 8 bases between. The CDR3 has 15 amino acids.

This rearrangement joins TRBV6-6 to TRBJ1-2; no firm D call. Looked up from germline, CDR1 is MNHNY and CDR2 is SVGAGI (reference sequence). V shed 4 bases and J shed 4 bases, with 10 bases lying between them. This CDR3 is built from 13 residues. CDR3: CASSSTVSYGYTF. CDR3 nucleotides: TGTGCCAGCAGTTCTACAGTCAGCTATGGCTACACCTTC.

The rearrangement joins TRBV19 to TRBJ2-7, with 9 bases matching TRBD1. J gave up 9 bases and V 1 base, and 19 bases lay outside the gene matches. Germline-derived CDR1 and CDR2 are LNHDA and SQIVND (reference sequence). The CDR3 spans 18 residues. The CDR3 nucleotides are TGTGCCAGTAGTATAGGAGGGACAGGGTCGCCCCCTACTACGAGGCAGTACTTC. Its protein product is CASSIGGTGSPPTTRQYF. The full variable domain, with the rest looked up from reference TRBV19 and TRBJ2-7, is DGGITQSPKYLFRKEGQNVTLSCEQNLNHDAMYWYRQDPGQGLRLIYYSQIVNDFQKGDIAEGYSVSREKKESFPLTVTSAQKNPTAFYLCASSIGGTGSPPTTRQYFGPGTRLTVT.

The CDR3 sequence is CASSYGQAGGETQYF. The CDR3 nucleotides are TGCGCCAGCAGCTATGGACAGGCGGGAGGAGAGACCCAGTACTTC. This chain connects TRBV5-1 to TRBJ2-5, with TRBD2 as a possible D gene (8 bases). The CDR3 totals 15 residues. V lost 3 bases and J 4 bases, leaving 16 bases between the germline ends. Germline V gene sequence: CDR1 SGHRS, CDR2 YFSETQ.

This chain links TRBV19 with TRBJ1-4; D ambiguous. The CDR3 length is 14 residues. Germline assignment: CDR1 LNHDA and CDR2 SQIVND (reference sequence). The V and J ends lost 3 bases and 8 bases respectively, with 13 bases between them. The CDR3 spells CASSISGFREKLFF. The CDR3 region has the DNA TGTGCCAGTAGTATTAGCGGTTTCCGCGAAAAACTGTTTTTT.

The chain uses TRBV7-9 and TRBJ1-3, with D perhaps TRBD1 (6 bases). From germline, CDR1 is SEHNR and CDR2 FQNEAQ (reference sequence). V was cut by 0 bases and J by 0 bases, with 6 bases left in between. This CDR3 has 15 residues. The CDR3 region is CASSLADSSGNTIYF. The CDR3 bases are TGTGCCAGCAGCTTAGCGGACAGCTCTGGAAACACCATATATTTT.

This clone was recorded a few times. This sequence joins TRBV2 and TRBJ1-2; unclear D gene. Germline-derived CDR1 and CDR2 are SNHLY and FYNNEI. The CDR3 has 12 amino acids. The V and J ends lost 10 bases and 4 bases respectively, with 13 bases between them. DNA of the CDR3: TGTGCCACTTCGGGAGCGTCCTATGGCTACACCTTC. It yields the protein CATSGASYGYTF.

J is TRBJ1-2 and V is TRBV25-1; D unclear. The V gene lost 3 bases and the J gene lost 0 bases, with 5 bases spanning the gap. Germline loops: CDR1 MGHDK, CDR2 SYGVNS. This CDR3 region has 13 residues. The CDR3 protein is CASSDVTNYGYTF. In nucleotides, the CDR3 is TGTGCCAGCAGTGATGTCACTAACTATGGCTACACCTTC.

V and J are TRBV29-1 and TRBJ1-2; D is possibly TRBD1 (5 bases). The CDR3 is 16 residues long. Trimming took off 6 bases at V and 2 bases at J, with 22 bases between the two ends. Germline V gives CDR1 SQVTM, CDR2 ANQGSEA. For the CDR3, the DNA is TGCAGCGTCGGGGGAGGATCCGGACTTATGAACTATGGCTACACCTTC. Encoded protein: CSVGGGSGLMNYGYTF.

V and J are TRBV7-3 and TRBJ2-2; D is possibly TRBD2 (5 bases). The V gene's germline CDR1 is SGHTA and CDR2 FQGTGA. V lost 4 bases, J lost 7 bases, and 16 bases lay in between. This CDR3 comprises 15 residues. CDR3: CASSSLPGIDGELFF. CDR3 nucleotides: TGTGCCAGCAGCTCCCTGCCGGGGATCGACGGGGAGCTGTTTTTT.

This clone has just a few counts. The chain couples TRBV27 to TRBJ1-2; 7 bases fit TRBD1. The CDR3 sequence is 13 residues long. The V and J ends lost 4 bases and 4 bases, in that order; junction bases with no gene match: 3. Germline V gene sequence: CDR1 MNHEY, CDR2 SMNVEV (reference sequence). CDR3 coding DNA: TGTGCCAGCAGTTCGACAGGGATCTATGGCTACACCTTC. Translation gives CASSSTGIYGYTF.

V usage is TRBV6-5 and J usage is TRBJ1-1; D gene unclear. The CDR3 contains 15 residues. Trimming left V 4 bases short and J 1 base short, with 13 bases between. Looked up from germline, CDR1 is MNHEY and CDR2 is SVGAGI. The CDR3: CASSSVRGGNTEAFF. The CDR3 DNA is TGTGCCAGCAGTTCCGTTCGAGGCGGGAACACTGAAGCTTTCTTT.

The CDR3 DNA reads as TGTGCCAGTAGTGGAATCCCGGGACAGGGGGCGAACACCTTC. Its translation: CASSGIPGQGANTF. The chain links TRBV19 to TRBJ1-2; 12 nucleotides agree with TRBD1. CDR1 and CDR2 (germline): LNHDA, SQIVND (reference sequence). V lost 5 bases and J lost 12; bases outside the gene matches: 10. The CDR3 runs to 14 residues.